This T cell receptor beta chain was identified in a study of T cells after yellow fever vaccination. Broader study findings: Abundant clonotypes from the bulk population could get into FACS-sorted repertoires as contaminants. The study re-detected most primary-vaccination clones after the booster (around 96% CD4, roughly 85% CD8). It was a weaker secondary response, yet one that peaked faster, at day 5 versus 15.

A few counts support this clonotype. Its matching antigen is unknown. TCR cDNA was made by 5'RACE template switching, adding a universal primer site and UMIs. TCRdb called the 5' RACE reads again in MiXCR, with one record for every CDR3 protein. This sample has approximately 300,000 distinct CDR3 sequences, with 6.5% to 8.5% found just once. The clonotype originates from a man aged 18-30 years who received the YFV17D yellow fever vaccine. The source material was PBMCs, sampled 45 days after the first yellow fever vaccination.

The CDR3: CASSLGTPSTDTQYF. The DNA of the CDR3 is TGTGCCAGCAGCCTAGGGACACCTAGCACAGATACGCAGTATTTT. The chain has TRBV5-5 and TRBJ2-3; the D gene is possibly TRBD1 (6 bases). With 4 bases removed from V and 0 bases from J, the gap between germline ends came to 12 bases. CDR1 and CDR2 (germline): SGHKS, YYEKEE (reference sequence). The CDR3 runs to 15 residues.